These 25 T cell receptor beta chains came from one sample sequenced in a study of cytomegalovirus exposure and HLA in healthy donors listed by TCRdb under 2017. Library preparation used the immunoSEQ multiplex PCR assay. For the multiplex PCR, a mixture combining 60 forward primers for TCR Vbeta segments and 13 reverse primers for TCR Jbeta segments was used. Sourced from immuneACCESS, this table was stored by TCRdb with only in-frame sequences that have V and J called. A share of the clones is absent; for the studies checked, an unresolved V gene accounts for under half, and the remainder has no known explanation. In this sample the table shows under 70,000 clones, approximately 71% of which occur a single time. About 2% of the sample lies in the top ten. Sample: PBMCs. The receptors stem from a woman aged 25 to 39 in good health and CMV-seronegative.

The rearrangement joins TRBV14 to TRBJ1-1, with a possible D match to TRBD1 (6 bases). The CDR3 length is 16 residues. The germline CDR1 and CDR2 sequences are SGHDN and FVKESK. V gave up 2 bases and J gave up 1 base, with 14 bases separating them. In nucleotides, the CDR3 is TGTGCCAGCAGCCAACTCACAGGGATGAGGAACACTGAAGCTTTCTTT. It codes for CASSQLTGMRNTEAFF.

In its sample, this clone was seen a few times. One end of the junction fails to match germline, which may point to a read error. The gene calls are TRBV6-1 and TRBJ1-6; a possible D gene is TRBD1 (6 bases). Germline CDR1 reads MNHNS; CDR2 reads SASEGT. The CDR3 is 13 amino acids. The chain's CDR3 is CASCDRSPSPLHF. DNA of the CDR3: TGTGCCAGCTGTGACAGGTCTCCTTCACCCCTCCACTTT.

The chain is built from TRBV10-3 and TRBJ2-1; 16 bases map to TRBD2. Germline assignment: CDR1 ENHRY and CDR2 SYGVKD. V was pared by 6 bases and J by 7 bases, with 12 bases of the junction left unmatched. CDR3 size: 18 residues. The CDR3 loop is CAIRDTGLAGGFENEQFF. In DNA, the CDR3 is TGTGCCATCAGGGATACGGGACTAGCGGGGGGGTTCGAGAATGAGCAGTTCTTC.

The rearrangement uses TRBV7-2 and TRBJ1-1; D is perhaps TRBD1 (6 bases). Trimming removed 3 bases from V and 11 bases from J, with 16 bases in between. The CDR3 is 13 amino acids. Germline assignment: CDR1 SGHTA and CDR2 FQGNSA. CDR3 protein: CASSFGQLFPAFF. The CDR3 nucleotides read TGTGCCAGCAGCTTTGGACAGCTCTTCCCCGCTTTCTTT.

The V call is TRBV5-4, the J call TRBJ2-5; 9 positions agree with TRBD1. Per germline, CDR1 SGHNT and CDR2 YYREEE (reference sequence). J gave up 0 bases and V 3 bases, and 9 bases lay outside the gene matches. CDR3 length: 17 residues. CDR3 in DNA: TGTGCCAGCAGCTATCTACCGGGACAGGGTTACCAAGAGACCCAGTACTTC. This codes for CASSYLPGQGYQETQYF.

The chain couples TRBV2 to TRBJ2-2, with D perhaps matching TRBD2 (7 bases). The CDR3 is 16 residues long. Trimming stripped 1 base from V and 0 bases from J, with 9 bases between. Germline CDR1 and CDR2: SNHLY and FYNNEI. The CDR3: CASSEEGGSNTGELFF. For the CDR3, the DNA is TGTGCCAGCAGTGAAGAGGGGGGGTCGAACACCGGGGAGCTGTTTTTT.

CDR3 loop: CASSQSSTGGSNSPLHF. The CDR3 DNA reads TGTGCCAGCAGCCAATCATCGACAGGCGGATCTAATTCACCCCTCCACTTT. This chain connects TRBV5-5 to TRBJ1-6; D perhaps matches TRBD1 (6 bases). CDR1 and CDR2 from the germline V gene are SGHKS and YYEKEE (reference sequence). V was shortened by 4 bases and J by 6 bases, with 20 bases between the two germline ends. The CDR3 spans 17 residues.

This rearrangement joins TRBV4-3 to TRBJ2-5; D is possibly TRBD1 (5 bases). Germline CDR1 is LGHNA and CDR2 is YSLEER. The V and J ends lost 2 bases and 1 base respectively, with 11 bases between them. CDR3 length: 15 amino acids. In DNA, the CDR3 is TGCGCCAGCAGCCAAACCCAGGGATTCCAAGAGACCCAGTACTTC. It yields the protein CASSQTQGFQETQYF.

The CDR3 here is CASSSVGTGDLYEQYF. CDR3 DNA: TGTGCCAGCAGCTCCGTTGGGACAGGGGATCTCTACGAGCAGTACTTC. The rearrangement joins TRBV4-2 to TRBJ2-7; 10 bases are shared with TRBD1. CDR3 length: 16 residues. CDR1 and CDR2 from the germline V gene are LGHNA and YNFKEQ. V lost 5 bases, J lost 3 bases, and 10 bases stayed unmatched.

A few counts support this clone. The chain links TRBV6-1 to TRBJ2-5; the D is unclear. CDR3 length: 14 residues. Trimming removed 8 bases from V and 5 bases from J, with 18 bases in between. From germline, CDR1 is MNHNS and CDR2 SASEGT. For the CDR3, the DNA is TGTGCCAGCCCTAAATTGATACTATGGGAGACCCAGTACTTC. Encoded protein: CASPKLILWETQYF.

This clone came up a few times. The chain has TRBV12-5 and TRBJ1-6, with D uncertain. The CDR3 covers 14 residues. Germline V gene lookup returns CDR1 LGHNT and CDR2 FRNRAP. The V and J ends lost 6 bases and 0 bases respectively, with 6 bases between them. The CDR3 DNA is TGTGCTAGTGGGGTCAGCTCCTATAATTCACCCCTCCACTTT. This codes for CASGVSSYNSPLHF.

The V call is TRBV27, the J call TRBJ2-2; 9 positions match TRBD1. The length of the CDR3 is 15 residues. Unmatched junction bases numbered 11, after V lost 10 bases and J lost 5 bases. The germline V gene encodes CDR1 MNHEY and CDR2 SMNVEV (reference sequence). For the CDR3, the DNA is TGTGCCACCTTGAGTCACAGGGGGCGAACCGGGGAGCTGTTTTTT. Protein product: CATLSHRGRTGELFF.

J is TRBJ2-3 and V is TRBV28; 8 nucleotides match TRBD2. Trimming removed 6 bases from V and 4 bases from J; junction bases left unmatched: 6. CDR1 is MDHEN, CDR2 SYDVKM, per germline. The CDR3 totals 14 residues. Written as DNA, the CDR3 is TGTGCCAGCAGAAAACGGGGGGGCTCAGATACGCAGTATTTT. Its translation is CASRKRGGSDTQYF.

CDR3 DNA: TGTGCCAGCAGAGTCAGTATCAACTATGGCTACACCTTC. It yields the protein CASRVSINYGYTF. The gene calls are TRBV6-5 and TRBJ1-2; no clear D gene. Looked up from germline, CDR1 is MNHEY and CDR2 is SVGAGI. The CDR3 consists of 13 residues. V was clipped by 6 bases and J by 2 bases, with 10 bases between them.

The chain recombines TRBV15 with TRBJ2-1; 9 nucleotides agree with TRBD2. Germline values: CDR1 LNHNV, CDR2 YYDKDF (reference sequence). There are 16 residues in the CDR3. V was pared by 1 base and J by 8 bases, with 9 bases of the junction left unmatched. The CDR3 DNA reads TGTGCCACCAGCAGAGCTCGGGGCGGGGGGGCCGATGAGCAGTTCTTC. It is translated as CATSRARGGGADEQFF.

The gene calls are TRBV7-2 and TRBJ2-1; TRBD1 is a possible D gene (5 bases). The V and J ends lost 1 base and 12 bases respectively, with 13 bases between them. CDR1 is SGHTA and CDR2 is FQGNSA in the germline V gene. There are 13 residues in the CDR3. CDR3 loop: CASSLGTQGRQFF. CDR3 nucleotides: TGTGCCAGCAGCTTAGGGACCCAGGGCCGGCAGTTCTTC.

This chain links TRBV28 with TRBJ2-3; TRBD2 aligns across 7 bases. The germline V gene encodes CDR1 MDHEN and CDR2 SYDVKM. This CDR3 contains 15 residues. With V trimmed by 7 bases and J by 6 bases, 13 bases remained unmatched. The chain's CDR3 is CASNPLAANTDTQYF. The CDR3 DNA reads TGTGCCAGCAATCCTCTAGCGGCAAACACGGATACGCAGTATTTT. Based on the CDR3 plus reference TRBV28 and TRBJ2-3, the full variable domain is DVKVTQSSRYLVKRTGEKVFLECVQDMDHENMFWYRQDPGLGLRLIYFSYDVKMKEKGDIPEGYSVSREKKERFSLILESASTNQTSMYLCASNPLAANTDTQYFGPGTRLTVL.

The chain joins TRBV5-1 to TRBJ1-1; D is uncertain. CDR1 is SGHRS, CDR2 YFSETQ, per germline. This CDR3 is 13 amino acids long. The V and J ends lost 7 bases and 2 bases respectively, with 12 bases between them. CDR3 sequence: CASAGDGNTEAFF. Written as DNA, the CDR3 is TGCGCCAGCGCGGGAGACGGAAACACTGAAGCTTTCTTT.

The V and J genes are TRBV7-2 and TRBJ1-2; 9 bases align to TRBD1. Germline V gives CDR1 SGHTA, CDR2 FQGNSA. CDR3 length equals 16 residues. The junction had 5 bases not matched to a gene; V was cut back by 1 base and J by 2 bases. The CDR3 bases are TGTGCCAGCAGCTTAGGGGGGACAGGGAAAAACTATGGCTACACCTTC. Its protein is CASSLGGTGKNYGYTF. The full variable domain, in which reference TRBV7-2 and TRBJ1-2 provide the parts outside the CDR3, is GAGVSQSPSNKVTEKGKDVELRCDPISGHTALYWYRQSLGQGLEFLIYFQGNSAPDKSGLPSDRFSAERTGGSVSTLTIQRTQQEDSAVYLCASSLGGTGKNYGYTFGSGTRLTVV.

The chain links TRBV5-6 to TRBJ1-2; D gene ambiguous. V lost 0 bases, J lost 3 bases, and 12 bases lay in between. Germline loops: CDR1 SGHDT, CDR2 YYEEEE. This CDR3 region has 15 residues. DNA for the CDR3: TGTGCCAGCAGCTTGGTAGACGGGGTTTACTATGGCTACACCTTC. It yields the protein CASSLVDGVYYGYTF.

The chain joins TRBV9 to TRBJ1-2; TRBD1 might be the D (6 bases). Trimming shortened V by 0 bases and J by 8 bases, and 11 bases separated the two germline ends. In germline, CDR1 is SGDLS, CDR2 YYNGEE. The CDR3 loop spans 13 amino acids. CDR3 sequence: CASSVEQGWGYTF. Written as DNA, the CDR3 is TGTGCCAGCAGCGTAGAACAGGGCTGGGGCTACACCTTC.

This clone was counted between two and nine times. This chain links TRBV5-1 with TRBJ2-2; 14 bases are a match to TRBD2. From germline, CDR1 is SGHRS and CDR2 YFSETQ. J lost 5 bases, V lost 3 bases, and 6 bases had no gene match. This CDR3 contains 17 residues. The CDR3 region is CASSSGTSGGITGELFF. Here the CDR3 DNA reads TGCGCCAGCAGCTCCGGGACTAGCGGGGGTATTACCGGGGAGCTGTTTTTT.

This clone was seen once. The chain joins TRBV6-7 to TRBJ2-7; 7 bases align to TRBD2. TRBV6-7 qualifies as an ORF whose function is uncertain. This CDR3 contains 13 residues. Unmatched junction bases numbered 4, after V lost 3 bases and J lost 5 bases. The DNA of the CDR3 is TGTGCCAGCAGTTATCGGGGGGACCACGAGCAGTACTTC. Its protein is CASSYRGDHEQYF.

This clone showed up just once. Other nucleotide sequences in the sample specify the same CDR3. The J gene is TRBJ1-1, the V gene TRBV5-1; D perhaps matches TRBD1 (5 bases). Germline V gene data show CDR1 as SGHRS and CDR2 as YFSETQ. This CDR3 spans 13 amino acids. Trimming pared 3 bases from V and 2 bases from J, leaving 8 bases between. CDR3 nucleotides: TGCGCCAGCAGCTCGCAGGGAAACACTGAAGCTTTCTTT. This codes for CASSSQGNTEAFF.

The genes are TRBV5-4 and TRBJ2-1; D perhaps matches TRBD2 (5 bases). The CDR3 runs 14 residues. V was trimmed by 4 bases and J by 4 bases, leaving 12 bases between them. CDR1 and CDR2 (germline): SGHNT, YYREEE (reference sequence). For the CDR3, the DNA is TGTGCCAGCAGCGACGGACTGGGGTACAATGAGCAGTTCTTC. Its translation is CASSDGLGYNEQFF. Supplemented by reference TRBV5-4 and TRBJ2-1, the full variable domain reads ETGVTQSPTHLIKTRGQQVTLRCSSQSGHNTVSWYQQALGQGPQFIFQYYREEENGRGNFPPRFSGLQFPNYSSELNVNALELDDSALYLCASSDGLGYNEQFFGPGTRLTVL.